The sequence of this T cell receptor beta chain was determined in a study of cytotoxic CD8 clonotypes in ibrutinib-treated CLL. Study as a whole: Average yields of about 260,000 productive templates and tens of thousands of productive rearrangements characterized the samples.

Broader study findings: For progressing versus sustained-remission patients, sampling times were not the same.

Germline assignment: CDR1 SGHDN and CDR2 FVKESK. This CDR3 spans 17 amino acids. Trimming left V 0 bases short and J 1 base short, with 13 bases between. A note on this clone: The antigen is undetermined.

Here immunoSEQ multiplex PCR was the method, and the copy in TCRdb shows in-frame clones only, minus some. The sample shows 150,000 or so clones, roughly 90% of them seen only once. This chain links TRBV14 with TRBJ1-3; D is undetermined. The sample consisted of PBMCs, taken at disease progression, from a patient treated with ibrutinib. The clonotype originates from a human donor with chronic lymphocytic leukemia. The CDR3 sequence is CASSQDLGGISGNTIYF. Written as DNA, the CDR3 is TGTGCCAGCAGCCAAGATCTTGGCGGAATATCTGGAAACACCATATATTTT.